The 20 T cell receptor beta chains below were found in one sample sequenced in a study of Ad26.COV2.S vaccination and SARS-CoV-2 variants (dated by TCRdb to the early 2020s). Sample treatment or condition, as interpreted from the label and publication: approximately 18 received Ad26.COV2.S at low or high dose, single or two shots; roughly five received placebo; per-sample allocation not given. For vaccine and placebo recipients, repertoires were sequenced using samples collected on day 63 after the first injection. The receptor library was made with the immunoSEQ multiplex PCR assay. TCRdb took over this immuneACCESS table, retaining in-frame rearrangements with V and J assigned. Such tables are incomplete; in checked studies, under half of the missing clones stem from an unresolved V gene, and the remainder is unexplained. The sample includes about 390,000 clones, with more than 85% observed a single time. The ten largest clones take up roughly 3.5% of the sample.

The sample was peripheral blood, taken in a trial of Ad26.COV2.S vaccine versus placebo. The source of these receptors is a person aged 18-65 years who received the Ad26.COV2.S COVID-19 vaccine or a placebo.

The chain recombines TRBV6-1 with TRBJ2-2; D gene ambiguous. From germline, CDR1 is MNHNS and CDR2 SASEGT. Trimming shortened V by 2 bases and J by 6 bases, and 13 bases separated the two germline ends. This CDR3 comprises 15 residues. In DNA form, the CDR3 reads TGTGCCAGCAGTGAACACACGGCTCTGGCCGGGGAGCTGTTTTTT. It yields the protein CASSEHTALAGELFF.

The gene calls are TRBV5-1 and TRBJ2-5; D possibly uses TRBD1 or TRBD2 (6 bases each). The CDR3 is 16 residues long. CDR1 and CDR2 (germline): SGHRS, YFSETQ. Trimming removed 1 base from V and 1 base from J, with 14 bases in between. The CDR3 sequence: CASSLSPGAGQETQYF. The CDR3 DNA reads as TGCGCCAGCAGCTTGTCGCCGGGGGCAGGCCAAGAGACCCAGTACTTC.

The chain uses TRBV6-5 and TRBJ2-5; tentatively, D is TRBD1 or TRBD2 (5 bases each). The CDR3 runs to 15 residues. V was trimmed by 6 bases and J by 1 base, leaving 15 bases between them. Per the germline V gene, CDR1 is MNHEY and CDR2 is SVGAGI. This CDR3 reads CASRKGTAGQETQYF. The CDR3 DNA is TGTGCCAGCAGAAAAGGGACCGCAGGCCAAGAGACCCAGTACTTC.

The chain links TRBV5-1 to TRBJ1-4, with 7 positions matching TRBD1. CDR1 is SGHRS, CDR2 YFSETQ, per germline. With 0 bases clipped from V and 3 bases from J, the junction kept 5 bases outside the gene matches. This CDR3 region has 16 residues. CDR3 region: CASSLAVQGANEKLFF. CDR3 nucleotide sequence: TGCGCCAGCAGCTTGGCCGTCCAGGGGGCTAATGAAAAACTGTTTTTT.

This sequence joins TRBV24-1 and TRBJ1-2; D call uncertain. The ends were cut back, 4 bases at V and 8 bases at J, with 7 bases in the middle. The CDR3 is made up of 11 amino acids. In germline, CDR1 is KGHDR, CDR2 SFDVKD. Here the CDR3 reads CATSDPRGYTF. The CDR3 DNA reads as TGTGCCACCAGTGACCCCAGGGGCTACACCTTC.

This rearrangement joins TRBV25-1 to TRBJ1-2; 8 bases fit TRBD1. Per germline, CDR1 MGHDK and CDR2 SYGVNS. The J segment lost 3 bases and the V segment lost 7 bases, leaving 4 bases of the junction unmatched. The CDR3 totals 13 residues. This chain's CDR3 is CASNDRGDYGYTF. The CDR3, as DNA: TGTGCCAGCAACGACAGGGGAGACTATGGCTACACCTTC.

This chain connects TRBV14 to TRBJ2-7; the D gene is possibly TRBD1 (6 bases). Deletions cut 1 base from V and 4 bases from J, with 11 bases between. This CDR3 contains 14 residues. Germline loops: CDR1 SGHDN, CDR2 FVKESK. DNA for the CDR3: TGTGCCAGCAGCCAAGTCCAGGGGTGGTACGAGCAGTACTTC. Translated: CASSQVQGWYEQYF.

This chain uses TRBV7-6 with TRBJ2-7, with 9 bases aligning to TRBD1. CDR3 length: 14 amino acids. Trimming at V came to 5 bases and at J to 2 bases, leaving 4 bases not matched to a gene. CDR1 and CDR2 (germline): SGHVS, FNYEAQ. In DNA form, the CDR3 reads TGTGCCAGCAGCGTTCGACAGGGGGCCTACGAGCAGTACTTC. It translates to CASSVRQGAYEQYF.

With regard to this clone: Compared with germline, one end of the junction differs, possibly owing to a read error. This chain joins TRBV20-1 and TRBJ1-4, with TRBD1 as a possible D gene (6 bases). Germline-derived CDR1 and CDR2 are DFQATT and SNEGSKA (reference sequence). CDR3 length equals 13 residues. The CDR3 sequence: CSTSTGRAEKLFF. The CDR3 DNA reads TGCAGTACTAGTACAGGGCGCGCTGAAAAACTGTTTTTT.

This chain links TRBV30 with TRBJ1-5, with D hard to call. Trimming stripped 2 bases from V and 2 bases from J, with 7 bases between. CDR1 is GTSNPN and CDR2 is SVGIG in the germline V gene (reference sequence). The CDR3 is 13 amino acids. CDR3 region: CAWSIFGNQPQHF. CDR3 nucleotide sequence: TGTGCCTGGAGTATCTTCGGCAATCAGCCCCAGCATTTT.

CDR3: CASSPRGAGAIDTQYF. In DNA, the CDR3 is TGTGCCAGCAGCCCCCGGGGTGCGGGGGCCATAGATACGCAGTATTTT. V gene TRBV11-2 combines with J gene TRBJ2-3, with D tentatively TRBD2 (7 bases). Trimming left V 5 bases short and J 5 bases short, with 20 bases between. CDR1 and CDR2 (germline): SGHAT, FQNNGV. The CDR3 totals 16 residues.

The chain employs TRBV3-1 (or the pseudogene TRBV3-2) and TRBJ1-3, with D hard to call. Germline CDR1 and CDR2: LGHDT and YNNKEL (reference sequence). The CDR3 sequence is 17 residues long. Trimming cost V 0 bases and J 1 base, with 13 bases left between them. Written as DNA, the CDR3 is TGTGCCAGCAGCCAAGAGAGCCCGACTCTTTCTGGAAACACCATATATTTT. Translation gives CASSQESPTLSGNTIYF.

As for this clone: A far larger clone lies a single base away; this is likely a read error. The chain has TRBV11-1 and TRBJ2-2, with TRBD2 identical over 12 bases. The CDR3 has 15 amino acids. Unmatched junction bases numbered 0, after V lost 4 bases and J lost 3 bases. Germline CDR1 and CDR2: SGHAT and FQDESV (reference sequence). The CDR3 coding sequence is TGTGCCAGCAGCTGGACTAGCGGGGACACCGGGGAGCTGTTTTTT. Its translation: CASSWTSGDTGELFF. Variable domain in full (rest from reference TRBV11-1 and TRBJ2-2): EAEVAQSPRYKITEKSQAVAFWCDPISGHATLYWYRQILGQGPELLVQFQDESVVDDSQLPKDRFSAERLKGVDSTLKIQPAELGDSAMYLCASSWTSGDTGELFFGEGSRLTVL.

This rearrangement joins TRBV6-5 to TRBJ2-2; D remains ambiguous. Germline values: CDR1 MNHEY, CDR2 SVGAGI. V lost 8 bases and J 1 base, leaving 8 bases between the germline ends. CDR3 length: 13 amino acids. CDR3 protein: CASRTGNTGELFF. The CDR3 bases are TGTGCCAGCCGCACGGGGAACACCGGGGAGCTGTTTTTT.

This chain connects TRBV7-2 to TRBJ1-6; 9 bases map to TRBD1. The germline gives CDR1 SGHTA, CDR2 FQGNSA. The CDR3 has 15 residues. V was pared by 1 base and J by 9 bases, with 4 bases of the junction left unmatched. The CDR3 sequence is CASSLEQGASSPLHF. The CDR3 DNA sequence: TGTGCCAGCAGCTTAGAACAGGGGGCGAGTTCACCCCTCCACTTT.

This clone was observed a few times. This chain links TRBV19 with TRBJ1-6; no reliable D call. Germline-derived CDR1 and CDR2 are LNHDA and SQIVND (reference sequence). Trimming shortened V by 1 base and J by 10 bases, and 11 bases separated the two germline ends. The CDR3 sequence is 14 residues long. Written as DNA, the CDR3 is TGTGCCAGTAGTATAGGGCAGGAGGGCTCACCCCTCCACTTT. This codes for CASSIGQEGSPLHF.

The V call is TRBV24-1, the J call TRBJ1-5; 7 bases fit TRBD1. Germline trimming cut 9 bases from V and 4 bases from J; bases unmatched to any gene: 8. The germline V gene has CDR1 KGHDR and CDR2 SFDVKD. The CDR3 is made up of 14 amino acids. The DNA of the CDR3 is TGTGCCACCCAGCGGGCAGGGGGGAATCAGCCCCAGCATTTT. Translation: CATQRAGGNQPQHF.

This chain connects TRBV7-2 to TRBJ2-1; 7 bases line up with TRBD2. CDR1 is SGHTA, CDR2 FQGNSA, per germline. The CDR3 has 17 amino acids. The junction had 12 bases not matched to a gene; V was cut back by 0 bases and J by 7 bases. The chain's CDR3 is CASSLAHWASGRNEQFF. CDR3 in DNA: TGTGCCAGCAGCTTAGCACATTGGGCTAGCGGTCGGAATGAGCAGTTCTTC. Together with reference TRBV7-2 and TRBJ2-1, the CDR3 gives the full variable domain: GAGVSQSPSNKVTEKGKDVELRCDPISGHTALYWYRQSLGQGLEFLIYFQGNSAPDKSGLPSDRFSAERTGGSVSTLTIQRTQQEDSAVYLCASSLAHWASGRNEQFFGPGTRLTVL.

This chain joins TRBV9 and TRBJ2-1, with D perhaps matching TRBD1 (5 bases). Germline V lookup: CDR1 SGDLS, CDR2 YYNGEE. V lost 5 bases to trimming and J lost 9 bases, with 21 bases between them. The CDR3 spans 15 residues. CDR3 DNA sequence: TGTGCCAGCAGGGATTTGGGGCAGGGAAAACCTGAGCAGTTCTTC. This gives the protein CASRDLGQGKPEQFF.

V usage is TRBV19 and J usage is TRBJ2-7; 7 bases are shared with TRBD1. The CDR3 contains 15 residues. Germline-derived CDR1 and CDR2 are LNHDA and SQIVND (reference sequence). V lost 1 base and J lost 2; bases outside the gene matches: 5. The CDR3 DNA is TGTGCCAGTAGTATAGGTTCGACAGGGCCCTACGAGCAGTACTTC. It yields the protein CASSIGSTGPYEQYF. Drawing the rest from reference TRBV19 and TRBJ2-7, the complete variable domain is DGGITQSPKYLFRKEGQNVTLSCEQNLNHDAMYWYRQDPGQGLRLIYYSQIVNDFQKGDIAEGYSVSREKKESFPLTVTSAQKNPTAFYLCASSIGSTGPYEQYFGPGTRLTVT.